The 18 T cell receptor beta chains listed next were all sequenced from one sample in a study of cytomegalovirus exposure and HLA in healthy donors. Primers for the PCR totalled 60 Vbeta and 13 Jbeta. TCRdb's table, derived via immunoSEQ multiplex PCR, lists solely in-frame clones and lacks some. The sample holds 100,000 to 150,000 clones; 65% to 85% are singletons and the top ten take 1.2%. Specimen: PBMCs. The receptors shown here come from a boy aged 5 to 17 in good health and CMV-seronegative.

V usage is TRBV7-2 and J usage is TRBJ2-7; TRBD1 matches at 7 bases. The CDR3 has 15 amino acids. Germline assignment: CDR1 SGHTA and CDR2 FQGNSA. After removal of 5 bases from V and 3 bases from J, the junction contained 10 bases not matched to a gene. The CDR3 sequence is CASSPWTGASYEQYF. The CDR3 DNA is TGTGCCAGCAGCCCTTGGACAGGAGCGAGCTACGAGCAGTACTTC.

The chain couples TRBV7-2 to TRBJ2-7, with 10 bases aligning to TRBD1. Germline CDR1 reads SGHTA; CDR2 reads FQGNSA. V gave up 1 base and J gave up 6 bases; unmatched junction bases: 6. The CDR3 length is 15 residues. CDR3 DNA: TGTGCCAGCAGCTTAGTCGGGACAGGGGTCGGCGAGCAGTACTTC. Translated: CASSLVGTGVGEQYF.

The chain joins TRBV19 to TRBJ2-7; D ambiguous. V lost 1 base and J 0 bases, leaving 10 bases between the germline ends. Germline CDR1 reads LNHDA; CDR2 reads SQIVND (reference sequence). The CDR3 consists of 15 residues. Here the CDR3 reads CASSIAYGSSYEQYF. In DNA form, the CDR3 reads TGTGCCAGTAGTATAGCGTATGGCAGCTCCTACGAGCAGTACTTC.

The chain has TRBV18 and TRBJ1-1; TRBD1 matches at 11 bases. The CDR3 contains 16 residues. Trimming cost V 3 bases and J 4 bases; bases outside gene matches: 7. From germline, CDR1 is KGHSH and CDR2 LQKENI. The CDR3 nucleotides are TGTGCCAGCTCACCCAGGACAGGGGGCTTTGGCACTGAAGCTTTCTTT. This codes for CASSPRTGGFGTEAFF.

This chain joins TRBV2 and TRBJ2-7; 7 nucleotides match TRBD2. The CDR3 contains 14 residues. Per the germline V gene, CDR1 is SNHLY and CDR2 is FYNNEI. V was pared by 6 bases and J by 0 bases, with 5 bases of the junction left unmatched. DNA of the CDR3: TGTGCCAGCAGAAGACTAGCCAGCTCCTACGAGCAGTACTTC. Translated: CASRRLASSYEQYF. Using reference TRBV2 and TRBJ2-7 for the parts outside the CDR3, the full variable domain is EPEVTQTPSHQVTQMGQEVILRCVPISNHLYFYWYRQILGQKVEFLVSFYNNEISEKSEIFDDQFSVERPDGSNFTLKIRSTKLEDSAMYFCASRRLASSYEQYFGPGTRLTVT.

CDR3 sequence reads: CASSRGQLYEQYF. The CDR3 nucleotides are TGTGCCAGCAGTCGGGGACAGCTCTACGAGCAGTACTTC. The chain couples TRBV5-6 to TRBJ2-7; TRBD1 matches 7 bases. CDR1 SGHDT and CDR2 YYEEEE come from the germline V gene. The CDR3 has 13 residues. The V gene end was trimmed by 5 bases and the J gene end by 3 bases; junction bases not matched to a gene: 5.

This chain uses TRBV5-4 with TRBJ2-5, with 7 bases lining up with TRBD1. The V gene's germline CDR1 is SGHNT and CDR2 YYREEE (reference sequence). The CDR3 consists of 13 residues. J gave up 2 bases and V 4 bases, and 2 bases lay outside the gene matches. In DNA form, the CDR3 reads TGTGCCAGCAGCCTGGGACAGCAAGAGACCCAGTACTTC. Translating it yields CASSLGQQETQYF.

The rearrangement uses TRBV11-3 and TRBJ2-7; a possible D gene is TRBD2 (5 bases). The CDR3 extends over 14 amino acids. Germline values: CDR1 SGHNT, CDR2 YENEEA. The V and J ends lost 1 base and 3 bases respectively, with 10 bases between them. CDR3 sequence reads: CASSLGSGDYEQYF. The CDR3, as DNA: TGTGCCAGCAGCTTAGGCTCCGGGGACTACGAGCAGTACTTC. Full variable domain (outside the CDR3, taken from reference TRBV11-3 and TRBJ2-7): EAGVVQSPRYKIIEKKQPVAFWCNPISGHNTLYWYLQNLGQGPELLIRYENEEAVDDSQLPKDRFSAERLKGVDSTLKIQPAELGDSAVYLCASSLGSGDYEQYFGPGTRLTVT.

The genes are TRBV30 and TRBJ2-1; D is undetermined. Trimming removed 5 bases from V and 4 bases from J, with 12 bases in between. The CDR3 is 13 amino acids. From germline, CDR1 is GTSNPN and CDR2 SVGIG (reference sequence). As DNA, the CDR3 is TGTGCCTGGGGTCCTGGCGGTTACAATGAGCAGTTCTTC. Translated: CAWGPGGYNEQFF.

V gene TRBV7-2 combines with J gene TRBJ2-1, with D maybe TRBD2 (5 bases). The CDR3 spans 11 residues. Germline lookup yields CDR1 SGHTA and CDR2 FQGNSA. Trimming shortened V by 0 bases and J by 14 bases, and 8 bases separated the two germline ends. CDR3: CASSLAGEKFF. The DNA of the CDR3 is TGTGCCAGCAGCTTAGCTGGGGAGAAGTTCTTC. Filled out from reference TRBV7-2 and TRBJ2-1, the complete variable domain reads GAGVSQSPSNKVTEKGKDVELRCDPISGHTALYWYRQSLGQGLEFLIYFQGNSAPDKSGLPSDRFSAERTGGSVSTLTIQRTQQEDSAVYLCASSLAGEKFFGPGTRLTVL.

The V and J genes are TRBV25-1 and TRBJ2-6; D is possibly TRBD1 (5 bases). V lost 3 bases and J 3 bases, leaving 12 bases between the germline ends. The CDR3 sequence is 16 residues long. CDR1 and CDR2 from the germline V gene are MGHDK and SYGVNS. The chain's CDR3 is CASSDPSRGGANVLTF. CDR3 DNA: TGTGCCAGCAGTGACCCGTCTAGGGGTGGGGCCAACGTCCTGACTTTC. Full variable domain (missing parts from reference TRBV25-1 and TRBJ2-6): EADIYQTPRYLVIGTGKKITLECSQTMGHDKMYWYQQDPGMELHLIHYSYGVNSTEKGDLSSESTVSRIRTEHFPLTLESARPSHTSQYLCASSDPSRGGANVLTFGAGSRLTVL.

The chain is built from TRBV9 and TRBJ1-3; TRBD1 matches at 9 bases. Unmatched junction bases numbered 2, after V lost 0 bases and J lost 1 base. This CDR3 spans 16 amino acids. Germline-derived CDR1 and CDR2 are SGDLS and YYNGEE. CDR3: CASSVETGGSGNTIYF. In DNA form, the CDR3 reads TGTGCCAGCAGCGTAGAGACAGGGGGTTCTGGAAACACCATATATTTT.

This clone is a singleton in its sample. The V gene is TRBV19, the J gene TRBJ2-1, with a weak D call TRBD1 (6 bases). Germline CDR1 and CDR2: LNHDA and SQIVND (reference sequence). The CDR3 loop spans 14 amino acids. V was pared by 5 bases and J by 6 bases, with 14 bases between. CDR3 residues: CASSPNRESNEQFF. The CDR3 nucleotides read TGTGCCAGTAGTCCAAACAGGGAAAGCAATGAGCAGTTCTTC.

This clone was found a few times. The chain has TRBV7-9 and TRBJ1-4, with 7 bases fitting TRBD1. The CDR3 is 16 amino acids. Germline-derived CDR1 and CDR2 are SEHNR and FQNEAQ (reference sequence). The ends lost 4 bases at V and 4 bases at J; junction bases unmatched: 9. The CDR3 sequence: CASSSFPGQLNEKLFF. DNA for the CDR3: TGTGCCAGCAGCTCATTCCCGGGACAGCTTAATGAAAAACTGTTTTTT.

The chain links TRBV7-2 to TRBJ2-1; 14 bases line up with TRBD2. CDR3 length: 19 residues. Per the germline V gene, CDR1 is SGHTA and CDR2 is FQGNSA. Trimming removed 2 bases from V and 0 bases from J; junction bases left unmatched: 6. The CDR3 sequence is CASSLRPGTSGSSYNEQFF. CDR3 coding DNA: TGTGCCAGCAGCTTAAGACCCGGGACTAGCGGGAGCTCCTACAATGAGCAGTTCTTC.

V and J are TRBV6-4 and TRBJ2-7; 14 bases map to TRBD2. The CDR3 loop spans 18 amino acids. With 3 bases clipped from V and 2 bases from J, the junction kept 9 bases outside the gene matches. The germline V gene encodes CDR1 MRHNA and CDR2 SNTAGT. CDR3 nucleotides: TGTGCCAGCAGTGATGGGGGACTAGCGGGAGAGAGGCCCTACGAGCAGTACTTC. The encoded protein is CASSDGGLAGERPYEQYF.

The sample holds one count of this clone. This rearrangement joins TRBV5-4 to TRBJ2-3; D perhaps matches TRBD2 (5 bases). The CDR3 has 15 amino acids. Trimming removed 2 bases at V and 4 bases at J, with 14 bases between. Germline CDR1 is SGHNT and CDR2 is YYREEE (reference sequence). CDR3 coding DNA: TGTGCCAGCAGCTTAGAACTTAGCGAAGCAGATACGCAGTATTTT. Translated: CASSLELSEADTQYF.

The rearrangement links TRBV4-2 to TRBJ2-5; the match to TRBD2 covers 7 bases. V trimming: 0 bases; J trimming: 3 bases; junction bases outside the gene matches: 19. The CDR3 covers 20 residues. Germline CDR1 reads LGHNA; CDR2 reads YNFKEQ. The CDR3 loop reads CASSQDLFPPTSVRKETQYF. Written as DNA, the CDR3 is TGTGCCAGCAGCCAAGACCTGTTTCCCCCCACTAGCGTCCGTAAAGAGACCCAGTACTTC.